The 29 T cell receptor beta chains presented below share a single source sample, sequenced in a study of shared clonotypes between healthy human individuals. Using immunoSEQ multiplex PCR, the repertoire was profiled, and TCRdb retains in-frame clones only, with some absent. The sample consists of roughly 500,000 clones, 70% to 80% of them appearing once. Input material: PBMCs. These receptors all stem from a woman aged 35 to 49 in good health. Some clones in this sample may be carry-over from other donors' samples.

The V gene is TRBV2, the J gene TRBJ1-2, with D perhaps TRBD1 (6 bases). V lost 1 base, J lost 8 bases, and 20 bases lay in between. CDR1 SNHLY and CDR2 FYNNEI come from the germline V gene. There are 16 residues in the CDR3. This CDR3 is CASSEVFDPTGKGYTF. CDR3 bases: TGTGCCAGCAGTGAAGTTTTTGATCCTACAGGGAAAGGCTACACCTTC.

The rearrangement uses TRBV9 and TRBJ2-7, with 13 nucleotides matching TRBD2. The J call may be mistaken, given a closer DNA end match to TRBJ2-1. There are 16 residues in the CDR3. Per germline, CDR1 SGDLS and CDR2 YYNGEE. The CDR3 here is CASSAHGLAGDNEQFF. The CDR3 DNA reads as TGTGCCAGCAGCGCCCACGGACTAGCGGGAGACAATGAGCAGTTCTTC.

Many counts were recorded for this clone. CDR3 sequence reads: CASSDSNSGDTGELFF. In DNA, the CDR3 is TGTGCCAGCAGTGACTCGAATAGCGGGGACACCGGGGAGCTGTTTTTT. The chain links TRBV6-4 to TRBJ2-2; TRBD2 matches 8 bases. The CDR3 totals 16 residues. Looked up from germline, CDR1 is MRHNA and CDR2 is SNTAGT. V gave up 0 bases and J gave up 3 bases; unmatched junction bases: 3.

The rearrangement links TRBV11-2 to TRBJ2-5; TRBD2 agrees at 9 bases. The J segment lost 6 bases and the V segment lost 1 base, leaving 12 bases of the junction unmatched. This CDR3 region has 17 residues. Germline loops: CDR1 SGHAT, CDR2 FQNNGV. CDR3 bases: TGTGCCAGCAGCTTAGGTCCGGCGGGAGGGCCCCTTAAGACCCAGTACTTC. Its protein product is CASSLGPAGGPLKTQYF.

CDR3 in DNA: TGTGCCAGCAGTTTTATCGCCCCCACAGATACGCAGTATTTT. This codes for CASSFIAPTDTQYF. The chain joins TRBV28 to TRBJ2-3; D remains unclear. V lost 3 bases to trimming and J lost 2 bases, with 9 bases between them. CDR1 and CDR2 from the germline V gene are MDHEN and SYDVKM. This CDR3 is 14 amino acids long.

The V call is TRBV7-8, the J call TRBJ2-5; 8 bases agree with TRBD2. The J call may not be correct, given that the DNA end is closer to TRBJ2-7. Germline CDR1 and CDR2: SGHVS and FQNEAQ. The CDR3 consists of 13 residues. The CDR3 DNA sequence: TGTGCCAGCAGCTTGCCTAGCGGGTACGAGCAGTACTTC. Amino acid sequence: CASSLPSGYEQYF.

The J gene is TRBJ2-7, the V gene TRBV27, with 8 bases matching TRBD1. The germline gives CDR1 MNHEY, CDR2 SMNVEV (reference sequence). Trimming cost V 3 bases and J 5 bases; bases outside gene matches: 9. The length of the CDR3 is 15 residues. CDR3 DNA sequence: TGTGCCAGCAGTTTGTCAGGACAGGGTGGTCACGAGCAGTACTTC. Translating gives CASSLSGQGGHEQYF.

This clone has at least ten counts. The chain uses TRBV29-1 and TRBJ2-3; the match to TRBD1 covers 7 bases. Germline CDR1 is SQVTM and CDR2 is ANQGSEA. This CDR3 comprises 15 residues. The V and J ends lost 7 bases and 3 bases, in that order; junction bases with no gene match: 13. CDR3 sequence: CSATDRKGKTDTQYF. CDR3 coding DNA: TGCAGCGCCACGGACAGGAAGGGTAAGACAGATACGCAGTATTTT.

The rearrangement links TRBV29-1 to TRBJ2-7; 12 nucleotides match TRBD2. The J segment lost 3 bases and the V segment lost 6 bases, leaving 6 bases of the junction unmatched. Germline CDR1 is SQVTM and CDR2 is ANQGSEA. The CDR3 spans 14 residues. The CDR3, as DNA: TGCAGCGTGGTGACTAGCGGGAGTTTCTACGAGCAGTACTTC. Translation: CSVVTSGSFYEQYF.

This clone was counted at least ten times. This chain joins TRBV27 and TRBJ2-2; 12 bases fit TRBD2. Trimming removed 2 bases from V and 5 bases from J; junction bases left unmatched: 3. The CDR3 totals 16 residues. Germline lookup yields CDR1 MNHEY and CDR2 SMNVEV (reference sequence). The CDR3 spells CASSLLAGGLTGELFF. CDR3 nucleotide sequence: TGTGCCAGCAGTTTACTAGCGGGAGGGCTTACCGGGGAGCTGTTTTTT.

The V and J genes are TRBV15 and TRBJ2-2, with D possibly matching TRBD1 (6 bases). This CDR3 is built from 14 residues. Deletions cut 6 bases from V and 6 bases from J, with 14 bases between. Germline V gives CDR1 LNHNV, CDR2 YYDKDF (reference sequence). Written as DNA, the CDR3 is TGTGCCACCAGGGTAGGACAGATCTCCGGGGAGCTGTTTTTT. Its protein product is CATRVGQISGELFF.

The chain combines TRBV27 with TRBJ2-7; TRBD1 aligns across 9 bases. There are 15 residues in the CDR3. V was clipped by 8 bases and J by 6 bases; unmatched bases: 14. Germline-derived CDR1 and CDR2 are MNHEY and SMNVEV (reference sequence). The CDR3 here is CASCRSLGQGSEQYF. DNA of the CDR3: TGTGCCAGCTGCCGCTCCCTTGGACAGGGGAGCGAGCAGTACTTC.

In the case of this clone: Other DNA sequences in the sample encode the same CDR3. This sequence joins TRBV7-3 and TRBJ2-5; D perhaps matches TRBD2 (6 bases). The DNA matches TRBJ2-7 better at its end, which makes the J call doubtful. Germline V gene sequence: CDR1 SGHTA, CDR2 FQGTGA. This CDR3 is 12 amino acids long. CDR3 DNA sequence: TGTGCCAGCAGCTTGACGGGGGACGAGCAGTACTTC. Translation: CASSLTGDEQYF.

V gene TRBV18 combines with J gene TRBJ1-1; 8 nucleotides align to TRBD1. The CDR3 is made up of 17 amino acids. The V segment lost 1 base and the J segment 4 bases; nucleotides outside the gene matches: 11. Germline CDR1 KGHSH, CDR2 LQKENI. CDR3 sequence: CASSPLGTGSRSTEAFF. DNA of the CDR3: TGTGCCAGCTCACCACTGGGGACAGGCTCGCGGAGCACTGAAGCTTTCTTT.

The chain uses TRBV2 and TRBJ2-7, with 11 bases fitting TRBD2. V trimming: 6 bases; J trimming: 2 bases; junction bases outside the gene matches: 3. The CDR3 contains 14 residues. Germline lookup yields CDR1 SNHLY and CDR2 FYNNEI. CDR3 sequence: CASSAGLAAYEQYF. The CDR3 DNA reads TGTGCCAGCAGCGCGGGACTAGCGGCCTACGAGCAGTACTTC.

This chain links TRBV5-1 with TRBJ2-3; possibly TRBD2 for D (6 bases). Trimming took 0 bases from V and 0 from J, leaving 11 bases between them. In germline, CDR1 is SGHRS, CDR2 YFSETQ. This CDR3 is built from 16 residues. The CDR3 sequence is CASSLEVAGSTDTQYF. The DNA for the CDR3 is TGCGCCAGCAGCTTGGAAGTTGCGGGAAGCACAGATACGCAGTATTTT.

The genes are TRBV29-1 and TRBJ1-4; D may be TRBD1 (5 bases). The germline CDR1 and CDR2 sequences are SQVTM and ANQGSEA. The V end was cut by 5 bases, the J end by 7 bases, with 14 bases between. The CDR3 runs to 13 residues. CDR3: CSVKGPGGEKLFF. The CDR3 bases are TGCAGCGTTAAAGGTCCGGGGGGTGAAAAACTGTTTTTT.

This CDR3 reads CASSLGGHRASYEQYF. Written as DNA, the CDR3 is TGTGCCAGCAGTTTAGGGGGACACCGGGCCTCCTACGAGCAGTACTTC. The J gene is TRBJ2-7, the V gene TRBV27; perhaps TRBD1 as D (6 bases). The germline V gene encodes CDR1 MNHEY and CDR2 SMNVEV (reference sequence). The V and J ends lost 2 bases and 0 bases respectively, with 14 bases between them. CDR3 size: 16 residues.

The CDR3 DNA is TGTGCCTGGAGGGGATTGTTTACTAGCACAGATACGCAGTATTTT. It codes for CAWRGLFTSTDTQYF. The rearrangement links TRBV30 to TRBJ2-3; D not resolved. Trimming took off 3 bases at V and 0 bases at J, with 13 bases between the two ends. Looked up from germline, CDR1 is GTSNPN and CDR2 is SVGIG (reference sequence). This CDR3 region has 15 residues.

The rearrangement uses TRBV7-2 and TRBJ1-5; D unclear. Germline loops: CDR1 SGHTA, CDR2 FQGNSA. The CDR3 extends over 16 amino acids. V was shortened by 0 bases and J by 2 bases, with 11 bases between the two germline ends. CDR3 nucleotide sequence: TGTGCCAGCAGCTTAGCGACGGGAACGGGCAATCAGCCCCAGCATTTT. This encodes CASSLATGTGNQPQHF.

About this clone: Distinct nucleotide sequences in the sample also encode this CDR3. The V gene is TRBV18, the J gene TRBJ2-1; 9 bases line up with TRBD2. The CDR3 contains 16 residues. J was trimmed by 4 bases and V by 3 bases; bases with no gene match: 7. CDR1 is KGHSH and CDR2 is LQKENI in the germline V gene. The CDR3 is CASSPPGSGRYNEQFF. The CDR3 DNA is TGTGCCAGCTCACCCCCGGGGAGCGGGAGGTACAATGAGCAGTTCTTC.

The V gene is TRBV28, the J gene TRBJ1-2, with D maybe TRBD1 (5 bases). Germline V lookup: CDR1 MDHEN, CDR2 SYDVKM. V gave up 4 bases and J gave up 4 bases, with 13 bases separating them. The length of the CDR3 is 14 residues. The DNA of the CDR3 is TGTGCCAGCAGTTCCCGACAGAGAATCTATGGCTACACCTTC. Protein sequence: CASSSRQRIYGYTF.

This clone appeared a single time. V gene TRBV30 combines with J gene TRBJ2-5, with D possibly matching TRBD1 (8 bases). The CDR3 length is 15 residues. With 1 base removed from V and 4 bases from J, the gap between germline ends came to 16 bases. The germline CDR1 and CDR2 sequences are GTSNPN and SVGIG (reference sequence). CDR3 amino acids: CAWSAITGGGETQYF. CDR3 nucleotides: TGTGCCTGGAGTGCTATAACAGGGGGGGGAGAGACCCAGTACTTC.

The chain couples TRBV19 to TRBJ2-3; 9 nucleotides align to TRBD1. The J segment lost 1 base and the V segment lost 4 bases, leaving 6 bases of the junction unmatched. Germline lookup yields CDR1 LNHDA and CDR2 SQIVND (reference sequence). This CDR3 contains 16 residues. The CDR3 is CASSTTQGAGTDTQYF. The CDR3 nucleotides are TGTGCCAGTAGTACAACACAGGGGGCCGGCACAGATACGCAGTATTTT.

The chain combines TRBV5-1 with TRBJ2-3; 7 nucleotides match TRBD1. CDR1 is SGHRS, CDR2 YFSETQ, per germline. The CDR3 sequence is 14 residues long. Trimming at V came to 4 bases and at J to 0 bases, leaving 2 bases not matched to a gene. The CDR3, as DNA: TGCGCCAGCAGCCCGGACAGGAGCACAGATACGCAGTATTTT. Translated: CASSPDRSTDTQYF.

The V call is TRBV2, the J call TRBJ2-7; the D gene is possibly TRBD1 (5 bases). Trimming cost V 7 bases and J 2 bases, with 9 bases left between them. CDR3 length: 12 residues. Germline V gene lookup returns CDR1 SNHLY and CDR2 FYNNEI. CDR3 residues: CASKQGTYEQYF. In DNA form, the CDR3 reads TGTGCCAGCAAGCAGGGTACCTACGAGCAGTACTTC. The whole variable domain, remainder taken from reference TRBV2 and TRBJ2-7, is EPEVTQTPSHQVTQMGQEVILRCVPISNHLYFYWYRQILGQKVEFLVSFYNNEISEKSEIFDDQFSVERPDGSNFTLKIRSTKLEDSAMYFCASKQGTYEQYFGPGTRLTVT.

The V gene is TRBV5-6, the J gene TRBJ1-2; 7 nucleotides match TRBD1. Per germline, CDR1 SGHDT and CDR2 YYEEEE. CDR3 length: 16 amino acids. V shed 3 bases, J shed 0 bases, and the junction held 8 bases outside the gene matches. The CDR3 spells CASSSVNRGPNYGYTF. CDR3 in DNA: TGTGCCAGCAGCTCGGTAAATAGGGGGCCTAACTATGGCTACACCTTC. Full variable domain (rest looked up from reference TRBV5-6 and TRBJ1-2): DAGVTQSPTHLIKTRGQQVTLRCSPKSGHDTVSWYQQALGQGPQFIFQYYEEEERQRGNFPDRFSGHQFPNYSSELNVNALLLGDSALYLCASSSVNRGPNYGYTFGSGTRLTVV.

The chain links TRBV7-3 to TRBJ2-3; TRBD2 agrees at 9 bases. V lost 6 bases to trimming and J lost 0 bases; unmatched junction nucleotides: 13. The germline gives CDR1 SGHTA, CDR2 FQGTGA. The CDR3 length is 18 residues. This CDR3 is CASSFNVPTSGSTDTQYF. The CDR3 coding sequence is TGTGCCAGCAGTTTTAACGTACCCACTAGCGGGAGCACAGATACGCAGTATTTT.

The chain uses TRBV11-2 and TRBJ1-1; a weak D match, TRBD1 (6 bases). Germline assignment: CDR1 SGHAT and CDR2 FQNNGV. This CDR3 has 15 amino acids. With 1 base removed from V and 4 bases from J, the gap between germline ends came to 13 bases. The CDR3 region is CASSLGGAWATEAFF. The CDR3 DNA reads as TGTGCCAGCAGCTTAGGGGGGGCGTGGGCCACTGAAGCTTTCTTT.